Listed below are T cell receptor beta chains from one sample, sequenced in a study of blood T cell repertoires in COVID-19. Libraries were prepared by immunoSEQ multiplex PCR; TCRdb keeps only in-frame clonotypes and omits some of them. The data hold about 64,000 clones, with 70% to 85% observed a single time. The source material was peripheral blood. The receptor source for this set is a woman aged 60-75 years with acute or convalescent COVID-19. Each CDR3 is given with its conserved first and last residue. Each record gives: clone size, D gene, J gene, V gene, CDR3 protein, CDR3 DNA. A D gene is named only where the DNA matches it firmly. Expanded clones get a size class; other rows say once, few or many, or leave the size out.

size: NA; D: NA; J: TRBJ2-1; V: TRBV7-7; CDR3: CASSLGRGVDEQFF; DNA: TGTGCCAGCAGCTTGGGCCGGGGAGTCGATGAGCAGTTCTTC
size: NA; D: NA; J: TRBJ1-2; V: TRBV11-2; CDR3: CASSSGAGEKEYGYTF; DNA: TGTGCCAGCAGCTCAGGGGCAGGGGAAAAGGAGTATGGCTACACCTTC
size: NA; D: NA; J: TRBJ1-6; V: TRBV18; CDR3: CASSPKQADNSPLHF; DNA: TGTGCCAGCTCACCAAAACAGGCAGATAATTCACCCCTCCACTTT
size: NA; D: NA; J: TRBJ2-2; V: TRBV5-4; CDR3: CASSLSWTANTGELFF; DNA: TGTGCCAGCAGCTTGAGTTGGACAGCCAACACCGGGGAGCTGTTTTTT
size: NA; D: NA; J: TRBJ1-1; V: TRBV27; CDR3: CASSFSTVNTEAFF; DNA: TGTGCCAGCAGTTTTTCGACAGTCAACACTGAAGCTTTCTTT
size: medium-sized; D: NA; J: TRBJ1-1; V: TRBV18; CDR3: CASSPHRGSTEAFF; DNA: TGTGCCAGCTCACCACACCGGGGGAGCACTGAAGCTTTCTTT
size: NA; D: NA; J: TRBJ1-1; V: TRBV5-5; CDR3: CASSLGIRGTEAFF; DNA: TGTGCCAGCAGCTTGGGTATCAGGGGAACTGAAGCTTTCTTT
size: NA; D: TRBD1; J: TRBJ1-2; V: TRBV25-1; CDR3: CATSRTGDYGYTF; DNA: TGTGCCACCTCCAGGACAGGAGACTATGGCTACACCTTC
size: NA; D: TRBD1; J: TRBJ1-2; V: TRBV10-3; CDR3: CAITGTGGGDGYTF; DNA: TGTGCCATCACCGGGACAGGGGGCGGAGATGGCTACACCTTC
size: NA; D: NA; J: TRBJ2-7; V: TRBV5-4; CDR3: CASSPGTLSSYEQYF; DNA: TGTGCCAGCAGCCCCGGGACTTTAAGCTCCTACGAGCAGTACTTC
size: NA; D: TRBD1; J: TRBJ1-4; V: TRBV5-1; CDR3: CASSPRDRVRFLTNEKLFF; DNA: TGCGCCAGCAGCCCCCGGGACAGGGTTCGATTTTTAACTAATGAAAAACTGTTTTTT
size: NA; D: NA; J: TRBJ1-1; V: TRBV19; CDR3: CASSTHEVNTEAFF; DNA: TGTGCCAGTAGTACCCATGAGGTGAACACTGAAGCTTTCTTT
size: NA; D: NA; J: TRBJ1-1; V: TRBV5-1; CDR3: CASTTRQGLGNTEAFF; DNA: TGCGCCAGCACCACCCGGCAGGGGCTAGGAAACACTGAAGCTTTCTTT
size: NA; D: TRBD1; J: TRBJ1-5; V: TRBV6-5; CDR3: CASGTGDLNQPQHF; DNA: TGTGCCAGCGGGACAGGGGATCTTAATCAGCCCCAGCATTTT
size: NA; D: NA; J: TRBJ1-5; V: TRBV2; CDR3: CASSETPGRTRPQPQHF; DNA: TGTGCCAGCAGTGAGACTCCGGGACGGACTAGACCTCAGCCCCAGCATTTT
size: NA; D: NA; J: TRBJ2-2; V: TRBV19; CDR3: CASSRQGGAGELFF; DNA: TGTGCCAGTAGTCGGCAGGGTGGAGCCGGGGAGCTGTTTTTT